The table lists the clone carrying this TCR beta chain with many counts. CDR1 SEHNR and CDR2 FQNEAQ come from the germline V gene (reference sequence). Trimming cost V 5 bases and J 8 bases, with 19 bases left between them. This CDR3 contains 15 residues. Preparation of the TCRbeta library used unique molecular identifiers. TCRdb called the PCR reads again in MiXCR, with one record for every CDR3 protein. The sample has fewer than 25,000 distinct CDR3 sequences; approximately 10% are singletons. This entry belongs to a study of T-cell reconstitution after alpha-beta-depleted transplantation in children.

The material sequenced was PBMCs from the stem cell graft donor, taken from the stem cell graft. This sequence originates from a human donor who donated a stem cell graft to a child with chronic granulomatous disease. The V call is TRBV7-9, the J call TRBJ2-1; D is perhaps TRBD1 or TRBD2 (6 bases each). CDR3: CASSRHGGTSDEQFF. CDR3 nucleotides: TGTGCCAGCAGCAGGCACGGGGGCACATCCGATGAGCAGTTCTTC. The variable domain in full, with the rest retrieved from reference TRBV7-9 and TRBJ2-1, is DTGVSQNPRHKITKRGQNVTFRCDPISEHNRLYWYRQTLGQGPEFLTYFQNEAQLEKSRLLSDRFSAERPKGSFSTLEIQRTEQGDSAMYLCASSRHGGTSDEQFFGPGTRLTVL.